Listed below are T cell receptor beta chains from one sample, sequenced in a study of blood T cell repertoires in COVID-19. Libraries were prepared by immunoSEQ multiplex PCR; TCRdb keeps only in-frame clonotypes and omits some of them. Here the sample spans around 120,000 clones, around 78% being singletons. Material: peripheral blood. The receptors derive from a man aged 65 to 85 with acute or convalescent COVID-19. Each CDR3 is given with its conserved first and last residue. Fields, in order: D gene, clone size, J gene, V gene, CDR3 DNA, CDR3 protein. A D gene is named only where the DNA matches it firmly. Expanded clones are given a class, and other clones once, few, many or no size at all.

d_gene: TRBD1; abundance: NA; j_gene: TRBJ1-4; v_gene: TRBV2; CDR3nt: TGTGCCAGCACCCCGGGGGACAGCGAGGGGTTAGTGGGAAAACTGTTTTTT; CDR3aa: CASTPGDSEGLVGKLFF
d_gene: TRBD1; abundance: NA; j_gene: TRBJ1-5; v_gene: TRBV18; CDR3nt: TGTGCCAGCTCATCCGGGACAGATAGCAATCAGCCCCAGCATTTT; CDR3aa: CASSSGTDSNQPQHF
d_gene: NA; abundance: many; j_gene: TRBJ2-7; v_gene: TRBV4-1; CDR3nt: TGCGCCAGCAGCCCGTCCCCGGGGGTCACGGGCTACGAGCAGTACTTC; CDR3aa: CASSPSPGVTGYEQYF
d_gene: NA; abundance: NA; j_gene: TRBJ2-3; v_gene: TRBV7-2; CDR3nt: TGTGCCAGCAGCTTAAAGGGGTTCACAGATACGCAGTATTTT; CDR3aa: CASSLKGFTDTQYF
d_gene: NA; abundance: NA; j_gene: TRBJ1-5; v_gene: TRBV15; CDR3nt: TGTGCCACCAGCCGAGAGGGCACAGGATGGGGTCAGCCCCAGCATTTT; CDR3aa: CATSREGTGWGQPQHF
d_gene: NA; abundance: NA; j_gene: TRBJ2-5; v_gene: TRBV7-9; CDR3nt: TGTGCCAGCAGCCCGACATCCCAAGAGACCCAGTACTTC; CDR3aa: CASSPTSQETQYF
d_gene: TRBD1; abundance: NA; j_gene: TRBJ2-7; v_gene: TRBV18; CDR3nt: TGTGCCAGCTCACCGGCACCCGGACAGGGGACCTCCTACGAGCAGTACTTC; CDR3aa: CASSPAPGQGTSYEQYF
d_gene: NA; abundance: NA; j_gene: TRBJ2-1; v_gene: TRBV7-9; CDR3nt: TGTGCCAGCAGCTTAAAAGGAAACCGGGACATCTACAATGAGCAGTTCTTC; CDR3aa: CASSLKGNRDIYNEQFF
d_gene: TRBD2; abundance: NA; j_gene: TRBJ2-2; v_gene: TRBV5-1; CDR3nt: TGCGCCAGCAGCTTGGCTAGCGGGTCGAACACCGGGGAGCTGTTTTTT; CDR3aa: CASSLASGSNTGELFF
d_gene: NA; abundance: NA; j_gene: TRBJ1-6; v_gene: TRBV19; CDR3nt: TGTGCCAGTAGTATCAAAGAGGATTCACCCCTCCACTTT; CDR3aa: CASSIKEDSPLHF
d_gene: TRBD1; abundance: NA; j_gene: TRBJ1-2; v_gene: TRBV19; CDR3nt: TGTGCCAGAGGGGTATGGACAGGGTATGGCTACACCTTC; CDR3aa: CARGVWTGYGYTF
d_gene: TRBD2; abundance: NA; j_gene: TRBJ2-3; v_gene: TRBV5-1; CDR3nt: TGCGCCAGCAGCCGCGCTAGCGGGGAGGGAGATACGCAGTATTTT; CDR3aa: CASSRASGEGDTQYF
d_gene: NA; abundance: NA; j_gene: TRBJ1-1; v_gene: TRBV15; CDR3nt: TGTGCCACCAGCAGAGATCAGTCGGCCCGGGGTGAAGCTTTCTTT; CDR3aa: CATSRDQSARGEAFF
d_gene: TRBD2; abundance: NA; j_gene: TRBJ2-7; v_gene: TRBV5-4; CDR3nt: TGTGCCAGCAGCCTAGGACTAGCGGGGACCTACGAGCAGTACTTC; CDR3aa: CASSLGLAGTYEQYF
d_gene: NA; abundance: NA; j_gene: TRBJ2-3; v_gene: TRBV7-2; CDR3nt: TGTGCCAGCAGCTCCAACGCGGCTGGTACAGATACGCAGTATTTT; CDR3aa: CASSSNAAGTDTQYF
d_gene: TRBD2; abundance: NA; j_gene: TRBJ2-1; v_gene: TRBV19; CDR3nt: TGTGCCAGTAGGCCCCTAGCGGGCAATGAGCAGTTCTTC; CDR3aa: CASRPLAGNEQFF
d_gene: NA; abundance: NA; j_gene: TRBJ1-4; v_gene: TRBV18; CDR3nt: TGTGCCAGCTCACCACGCGAATCAACTAATGAAAAACTGTTTTTT; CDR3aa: CASSPRESTNEKLFF
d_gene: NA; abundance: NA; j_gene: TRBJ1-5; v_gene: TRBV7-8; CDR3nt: TGTGCCAGCAGCTTAGGAACAGGGATTAGCAATCAGCCCCAGCATTTT; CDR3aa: CASSLGTGISNQPQHF
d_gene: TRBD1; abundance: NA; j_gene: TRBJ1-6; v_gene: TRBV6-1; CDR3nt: TGTGCCAGCAGTGAAGCGTCAGGGGGTAATTCACCCCTCCACTTT; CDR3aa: CASSEASGGNSPLHF
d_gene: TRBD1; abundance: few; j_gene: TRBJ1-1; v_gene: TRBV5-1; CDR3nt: TGCGCCAGCAGCTTGGAGGGACAGATGAACACTGAAGCTTTCTTT; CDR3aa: CASSLEGQMNTEAFF
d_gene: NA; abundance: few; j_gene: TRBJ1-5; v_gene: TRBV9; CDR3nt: TGTGCCAGCAGCGTAGAGTCGGGAATCAATCAGCCCCAGCATTTT; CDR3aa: CASSVESGINQPQHF
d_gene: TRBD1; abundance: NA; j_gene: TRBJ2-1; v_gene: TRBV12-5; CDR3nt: TGTGCTAGCACTCCTTTCGGACAGGCGAACAATGAGCAGTTCTTC; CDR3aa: CASTPFGQANNEQFF
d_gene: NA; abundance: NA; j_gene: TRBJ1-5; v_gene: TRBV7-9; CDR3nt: TGTGCCAGCAGCTTAGCCTACGGTCAGCCCCAGCATTTT; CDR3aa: CASSLAYGQPQHF
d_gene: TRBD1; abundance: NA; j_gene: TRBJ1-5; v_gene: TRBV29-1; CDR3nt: TGCAGCGGGGGACAGGGCGGCAATCAGCCCCAGCATTTT; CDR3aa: CSGGQGGNQPQHF
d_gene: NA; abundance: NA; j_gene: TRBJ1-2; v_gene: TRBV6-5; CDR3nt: TGTGCCAGCAGCGGGGCGGGATCCATCTATGGCTACACCTTC; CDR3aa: CASSGAGSIYGYTF
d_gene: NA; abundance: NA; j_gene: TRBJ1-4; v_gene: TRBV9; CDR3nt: TGTGCCAGCAGCCCCTCGCCGAGAGAAAAACTGTTTTTT; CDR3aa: CASSPSPREKLFF
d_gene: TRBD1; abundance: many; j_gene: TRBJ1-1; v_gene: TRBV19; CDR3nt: TGTGCCAGTAGTATATTTACAGGGGCTGAAGCTTTCTTT; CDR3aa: CASSIFTGAEAFF
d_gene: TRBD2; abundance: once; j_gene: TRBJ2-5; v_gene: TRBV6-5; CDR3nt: TGTGCCAGCAGGGCCTGGGAGGGTGGGGCGCTGACCCAGTACTTC; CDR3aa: CASRAWEGGALTQYF
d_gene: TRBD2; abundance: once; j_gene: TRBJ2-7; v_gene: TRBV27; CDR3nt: TGTGCCAGCAGCGCCGGACTAGCGGGGGGTTTCTACGAGCAGTACTTC; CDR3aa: CASSAGLAGGFYEQYF
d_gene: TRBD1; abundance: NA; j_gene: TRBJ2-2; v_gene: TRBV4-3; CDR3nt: TGCGCCAGCAGCTGGACCGGGACAGCGAACACCGGGGAGCTGTTTTTT; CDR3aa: CASSWTGTANTGELFF
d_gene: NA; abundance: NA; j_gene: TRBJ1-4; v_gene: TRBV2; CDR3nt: TGTGCCAGCAGTGAGGTCAGGGGAAATGAAAAACTGTTTTTT; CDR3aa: CASSEVRGNEKLFF
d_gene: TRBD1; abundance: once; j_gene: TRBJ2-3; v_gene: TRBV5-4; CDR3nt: TGTGCCAGCAGCGGGGGGACAGGGAGGGCAGATACGCAGTATTTT; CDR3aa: CASSGGTGRADTQYF
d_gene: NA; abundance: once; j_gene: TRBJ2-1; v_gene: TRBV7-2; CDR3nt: TGTGCCAGCAGCTTCTACAGCAATGAGCAGTTCTTC; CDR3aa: CASSFYSNEQFF
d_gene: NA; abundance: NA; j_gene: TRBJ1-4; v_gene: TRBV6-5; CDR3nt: TGTGCCAGCAGCCGTGAGGGCATCGTTGGGGGGAAACTGTTTTTT; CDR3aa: CASSREGIVGGKLFF
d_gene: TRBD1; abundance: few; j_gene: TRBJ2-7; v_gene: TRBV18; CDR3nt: TGTGCCAGCTCACCTACCGGGACAGGACTTTCCTACGAGCAGTACTTC; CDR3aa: CASSPTGTGLSYEQYF
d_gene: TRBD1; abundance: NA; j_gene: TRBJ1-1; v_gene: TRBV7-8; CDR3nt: TGTGCCAGCAGCTTAGGGACAGGCTCCTTGAACACTGAAGCTTTCTTT; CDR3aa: CASSLGTGSLNTEAFF
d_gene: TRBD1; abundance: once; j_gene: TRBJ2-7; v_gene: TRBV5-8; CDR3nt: TGTGCCAGCAGCTTCAAATTTGGGACAGGGATCTACGAGCAGTACTTC; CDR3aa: CASSFKFGTGIYEQYF
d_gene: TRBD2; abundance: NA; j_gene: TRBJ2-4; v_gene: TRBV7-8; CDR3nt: TGTGCCAGCAGCCGAGTTCCGGGACTAGCGGGGGAAAACATTCAGTACTTC; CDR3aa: CASSRVPGLAGENIQYF
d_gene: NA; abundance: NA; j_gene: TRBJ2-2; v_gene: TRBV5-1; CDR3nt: TGCGCCAGCAGCTTGGCAGACACCGGGGAGCTGTTTTTT; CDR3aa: CASSLADTGELFF
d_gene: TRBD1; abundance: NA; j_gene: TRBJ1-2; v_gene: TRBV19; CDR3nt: TGTGCCAGTAGGGAGAAAGCCGGGACAGGGCGAAACTATGGCTACACCTTC; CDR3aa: CASREKAGTGRNYGYTF
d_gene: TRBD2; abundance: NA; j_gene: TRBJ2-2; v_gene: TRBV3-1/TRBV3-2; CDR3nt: TGTGCCAGCAGCCAAACTTTAGCGGGGGGGCTCACCGGGGAGCTGTTTTTT; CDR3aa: CASSQTLAGGLTGELFF
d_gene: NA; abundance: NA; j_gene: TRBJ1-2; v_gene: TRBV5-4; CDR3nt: TGTGCCAGCAGCTCTCCGACTGATAACTATGGCTACACCTTC; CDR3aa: CASSSPTDNYGYTF
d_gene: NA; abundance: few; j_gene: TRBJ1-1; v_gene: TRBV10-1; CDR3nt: TGCGCCAGCAGTGAGCCCAGTGGGACATACACTGAAGCTTTCTTT; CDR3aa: CASSEPSGTYTEAFF
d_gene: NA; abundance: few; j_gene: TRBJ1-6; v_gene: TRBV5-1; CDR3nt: TGCGCCAGCAGCTTGAGCCAGGGTTACGATAATTCACCCCTCCACTTT; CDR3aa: CASSLSQGYDNSPLHF
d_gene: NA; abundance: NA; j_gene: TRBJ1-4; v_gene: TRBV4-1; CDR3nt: TGCGCCAGCAGCCTTGGACAGCTTGCAACTAATGAAAAACTGTTTTTT; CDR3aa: CASSLGQLATNEKLFF
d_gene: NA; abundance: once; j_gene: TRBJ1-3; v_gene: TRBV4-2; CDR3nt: TGTGCCAGCAGCCAAGCGTCGGGGTTGAATGGAAACACCATATATTTT; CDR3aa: CASSQASGLNGNTIYF
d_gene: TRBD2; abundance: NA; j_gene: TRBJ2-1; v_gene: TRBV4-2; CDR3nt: TGTGCCAGCAGCCGTAGCGGGGAGCAGTTCTTC; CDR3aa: CASSRSGEQFF